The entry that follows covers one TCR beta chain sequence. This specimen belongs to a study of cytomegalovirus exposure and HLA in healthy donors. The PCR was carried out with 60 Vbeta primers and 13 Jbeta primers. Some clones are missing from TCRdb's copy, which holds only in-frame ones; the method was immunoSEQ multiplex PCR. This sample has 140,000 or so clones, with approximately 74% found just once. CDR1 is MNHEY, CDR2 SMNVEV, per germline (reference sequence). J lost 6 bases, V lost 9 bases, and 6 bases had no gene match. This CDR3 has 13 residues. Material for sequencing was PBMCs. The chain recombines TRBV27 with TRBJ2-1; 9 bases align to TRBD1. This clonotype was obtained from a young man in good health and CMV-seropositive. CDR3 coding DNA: TGTGCCAGTCAGGACAGGGGTGTCAATGAGCAGTTCTTC. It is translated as CASQDRGVNEQFF.